Each of the 23 T cell receptor beta chains below was sequenced from the same sample in a study of T cell responses to AZD1222 COVID-19 vaccine. Produced via immunoSEQ multiplex PCR; TCRdb's table is partial and in-frame only. The sample includes approximately 190,000 clones, more than 75% of them seen just once. The specimen was peripheral blood, collected on day 0 of AZD1222 vaccination. The origin of the receptors is an adult in good health.

This clone has just one count. The V gene is TRBV9, the J gene TRBJ2-1, with D perhaps assigned TRBD1 or TRBD2 (5 bases each). The CDR3 runs 18 residues. Trimming took off 2 bases at V and 0 bases at J, with 18 bases between the two ends. Germline CDR1 reads SGDLS; CDR2 reads YYNGEE. CDR3 sequence (DNA): TGTGCCAGCAGCGTTAGACCGACGGGACGGGACTCCTACAATGAGCAGTTCTTC. Translating it yields CASSVRPTGRDSYNEQFF. Looking up the rest from reference TRBV9 and TRBJ2-1 gives the full variable domain: DSGVTQTPKHLITATGQRVTLRCSPRSGDLSVYWYQQSLDQGLQFLIQYYNGEERAKGNILERFSAQQFPDLHSELNLSSLELGDSALYFCASSVRPTGRDSYNEQFFGPGTRLTVL.

A single count supports this clone. V and J are TRBV21-1 and TRBJ2-3. TRBV21-1 is a pseudogene. This CDR3 is 15 amino acids long. The CDR3 loop is CASSNGGGLGDTQYF. The CDR3 DNA sequence: TGTGCCAGCAGCAATGGAGGGGGGCTGGGAGATACGCAGTATTTT.

The chain couples TRBV3-1 (or the pseudogene TRBV3-2) to TRBJ1-5, with D hard to call. CDR1 and CDR2 (germline): LGHDT, YNNKEL (reference sequence). The CDR3 is 13 amino acids. V lost 3 bases to trimming and J lost 1 base, with 4 bases between them. The CDR3: CASSHLSNQPQHF. The CDR3 DNA reads TGTGCCAGCAGCCATTTGAGCAATCAGCCCCAGCATTTT.

The chain employs TRBV3-1 (or the pseudogene TRBV3-2) and TRBJ2-5, with a weak D call TRBD1 (6 bases). Germline lookup yields CDR1 LGHDT and CDR2 YNNKEL (reference sequence). The CDR3 is 14 amino acids. Between the trimmed V and J ends, which lost 5 bases and 0 bases, there was a span of 10 bases. This chain's CDR3 is CASSFTGYQETQYF. The CDR3 coding sequence is TGTGCCAGCAGCTTTACAGGGTACCAAGAGACCCAGTACTTC.

V gene TRBV28 combines with J gene TRBJ1-3, with D possibly matching TRBD1 (5 bases). Germline loops: CDR1 MDHEN, CDR2 SYDVKM. CDR3 length equals 13 residues. V gave up 4 bases and J gave up 8 bases, with 12 bases separating them. CDR3 nucleotide sequence: TGTGCCAGCAGTTGGACAAATGAAGACACCATATATTTT. It encodes CASSWTNEDTIYF.

The rearrangement links TRBV2 to TRBJ2-4, with D perhaps TRBD2 (7 bases). V was clipped by 5 bases and J by 5 bases, with 16 bases between them. Germline V gives CDR1 SNHLY, CDR2 FYNNEI. CDR3 length: 15 amino acids. This chain's CDR3 is CASSKTGLVENIQYF. In DNA, the CDR3 is TGTGCCAGCAGTAAGACAGGACTAGTAGAAAACATTCAGTACTTC.

This clone has more than one count but fewer than ten. The rearrangement joins TRBV9 to TRBJ2-3; D unclear. Looked up from germline, CDR1 is SGDLS and CDR2 is YYNGEE. V was clipped by 3 bases and J by 8 bases, with 10 bases between them. CDR3 length equals 12 residues. The CDR3 here is CASSADYGTQYF. The CDR3 DNA reads as TGTGCCAGCAGCGCCGATTATGGTACGCAGTATTTT.

The chain carries TRBV18 and TRBJ2-3, with 9 bases fitting TRBD1. V trimming: 4 bases; J trimming: 4 bases; junction bases outside the gene matches: 6. The germline V gene has CDR1 KGHSH and CDR2 LQKENI. The CDR3 totals 15 residues. CDR3 sequence reads: CASSLTGGSSDTQYF. CDR3 DNA sequence: TGTGCCAGCTCACTAACAGGGGGCTCTTCAGATACGCAGTATTTT.

The gene calls are TRBV18 and TRBJ1-1, with D possibly being TRBD1 (5 bases). There are 16 residues in the CDR3. V was clipped by 4 bases and J by 0 bases, with 15 bases between them. CDR1 and CDR2 (germline): KGHSH, LQKENI. DNA of the CDR3: TGTGCCAGCTCACGGGGCGGGGCGGGGATGAACACTGAAGCTTTCTTT. Its protein product is CASSRGGAGMNTEAFF. Variable domain in full (rest from reference TRBV18 and TRBJ1-1): NAGVMQNPRHLVRRRGQEARLRCSPMKGHSHVYWYRQLPEEGLKFMVYLQKENIIDESGMPKERFSAEFPKEGPSILRIQQVVRGDSAAYFCASSRGGAGMNTEAFFGQGTRLTVV.

This chain connects TRBV3-1 (or the pseudogene TRBV3-2) to TRBJ1-6; 9 bases are shared with TRBD1. With 4 bases clipped from V and 2 bases from J, the junction kept 0 bases outside the gene matches. The CDR3 covers 15 residues. Germline V gene data show CDR1 as LGHDT and CDR2 as YNNKEL (reference sequence). CDR3 loop: CASSRQGAYNSPLHF. The CDR3 region has the DNA TGTGCCAGCAGCCGACAGGGGGCCTATAATTCACCCCTCCACTTT.

This chain uses TRBV5-4 with TRBJ2-3; possibly TRBD2 for D (6 bases). V was pared by 4 bases and J by 3 bases, with 15 bases between. Germline V CDR1 and CDR2: SGHNT, YYREEE (reference sequence). The CDR3 runs to 15 residues. Written as DNA, the CDR3 is TGTGCCAGCAGCACCGGGAGTTGGGCTACAGATACGCAGTATTTT. Protein: CASSTGSWATDTQYF.

The rearrangement joins TRBV20-1 to TRBJ2-1; TRBD2 aligns across 14 bases. With 3 bases clipped from V and 4 bases from J, the junction kept 11 bases outside the gene matches. This CDR3 spans 18 amino acids. Germline lookup yields CDR1 DFQATT and CDR2 SNEGSKA (reference sequence). DNA of the CDR3: TGCAGTGCTAGTCCCCGTCCGGGACTAGCGGGGGCTTACAATGAGCAGTTCTTC. Translating it yields CSASPRPGLAGAYNEQFF.

The J gene is TRBJ2-2, the V gene TRBV19; 9 bases fit TRBD1. Germline V lookup: CDR1 LNHDA, CDR2 SQIVND (reference sequence). This CDR3 has 16 residues. J was trimmed by 5 bases and V by 7 bases; bases with no gene match: 11. The CDR3 nucleotides are TGTGCCAGTAAAGGGGGGACAGGGTTACGGACCGGGGAGCTGTTTTTT. Its protein is CASKGGTGLRTGELFF.

This clone appeared a single time. This chain links TRBV4-1 with TRBJ1-1; 8 nucleotides agree with TRBD1. CDR3 length equals 13 residues. V gave up 1 base and J gave up 11 bases; unmatched junction bases: 6. CDR1 is MGHRA, CDR2 YSYEKL, per germline. The CDR3 is CASSQGDRLRAFF. The CDR3 coding sequence is TGCGCCAGCAGCCAAGGGGACAGGCTGCGGGCTTTCTTT.

This chain uses TRBV28 with TRBJ2-1; D is ambiguous. CDR3 length equals 12 residues. The germline V gene encodes CDR1 MDHEN and CDR2 SYDVKM. The germline V and J ends were trimmed by 3 bases and 4 bases, with 4 bases remaining between them. In DNA, the CDR3 is TGTGCCAGCAGTTTGACTTACAATGAGCAGTTCTTC. This sequence encodes CASSLTYNEQFF.

The V and J genes are TRBV7-3 and TRBJ1-1; no clear D. Germline CDR1 and CDR2: SGHTA and FQGTGA. Deletions cut 2 bases from V and 2 bases from J, with 6 bases between. The CDR3 consists of 13 residues. CDR3 DNA sequence: TGTGCCAGCAGCTTACGGCGAAACACTGAAGCTTTCTTT. This codes for CASSLRRNTEAFF.

The chain has TRBV28 and TRBJ2-2; 10 nucleotides agree with TRBD1. The germline V gene encodes CDR1 MDHEN and CDR2 SYDVKM. There are 15 residues in the CDR3. The junction had 3 bases not matched to a gene; V was cut back by 2 bases and J by 6 bases. DNA of the CDR3: TGTGCCAGCAGTTTACCCGGGACAGGGGCCGGGGAGCTGTTTTTT. This encodes CASSLPGTGAGELFF.

This chain links TRBV2 with TRBJ2-2; TRBD1 agrees at 8 bases. There are 14 residues in the CDR3. The V and J ends lost 7 bases and 5 bases, in that order; junction bases with no gene match: 6. Germline CDR1 reads SNHLY; CDR2 reads FYNNEI. CDR3 loop: CASNGQGSTGELFF. CDR3 DNA sequence: TGTGCCAGCAATGGACAGGGAAGTACCGGGGAGCTGTTTTTT.

The rearrangement uses TRBV7-9 and TRBJ1-4, with D possibly matching TRBD1 (5 bases). V was pared by 5 bases and J by 4 bases, with 23 bases between. This CDR3 spans 18 amino acids. Germline lookup yields CDR1 SEHNR and CDR2 FQNEAQ (reference sequence). The DNA of the CDR3 is TGTGCCAGCAGCCCACCCCGGCCAGGGCGGATGGGTAATGAAAAACTGTTTTTT. Translated, it gives CASSPPRPGRMGNEKLFF. The full variable domain, completed using reference TRBV7-9 and TRBJ1-4, is DTGVSQNPRHKITKRGQNVTFRCDPISEHNRLYWYRQTLGQGPEFLTYFQNEAQLEKSRLLSDRFSAERPKGSFSTLEIQRTEQGDSAMYLCASSPPRPGRMGNEKLFFGSGTQLSVL.

The rearrangement links TRBV21-1 to TRBJ2-3; the table names TRBD2, a call not compared with the DNA. TRBV21-1 is a listed pseudogene. CDR3 length: 16 amino acids. In DNA form, the CDR3 reads TGTGCCAGCAGCAATACGACTAGCCGAGACACAGATACGCAGTATTTT. This gives the protein CASSNTTSRDTDTQYF.

V gene TRBV15 combines with J gene TRBJ2-7; D may be TRBD2 (5 bases). The V gene's germline CDR1 is LNHNV and CDR2 YYDKDF (reference sequence). CDR3 size: 12 residues. V lost 3 bases to trimming and J lost 7 bases, with 10 bases between them. CDR3: CATSSHGVEQYF. In DNA, the CDR3 is TGTGCCACCAGCAGCCACGGGGTGGAGCAGTACTTC. Full variable domain (missing parts from reference TRBV15 and TRBJ2-7): DAMVIQNPRYQVTQFGKPVTLSCSQTLNHNVMYWYQQKSSQAPKLLFHYYDKDFNNEADTPDNFQSRRPNTSFCFLDIRSPGLGDTAMYLCATSSHGVEQYFGPGTRLTVT.

This chain uses TRBV3-1 (or the pseudogene TRBV3-2) with TRBJ1-2; TRBD1 matches at 7 bases. Per germline, CDR1 LGHDT and CDR2 YNNKEL (reference sequence). J was trimmed by 9 bases and V by 4 bases; bases with no gene match: 8. CDR3 size: 13 residues. The CDR3 coding sequence is TGTGCCAGCAGCCGGGGACAGAGTACGAGCTACACCTTC. Its protein is CASSRGQSTSYTF.

The chain couples TRBV2 to TRBJ2-3, with 10 positions matching TRBD2. With V trimmed by 5 bases and J by 6 bases, 5 bases remained unmatched. Germline-derived CDR1 and CDR2 are SNHLY and FYNNEI. The length of the CDR3 is 14 residues. The CDR3 nucleotides read TGTGCCAGCAGTAAGCGGGGGGGCCTGGATACGCAGTATTTT. Translating gives CASSKRGGLDTQYF.